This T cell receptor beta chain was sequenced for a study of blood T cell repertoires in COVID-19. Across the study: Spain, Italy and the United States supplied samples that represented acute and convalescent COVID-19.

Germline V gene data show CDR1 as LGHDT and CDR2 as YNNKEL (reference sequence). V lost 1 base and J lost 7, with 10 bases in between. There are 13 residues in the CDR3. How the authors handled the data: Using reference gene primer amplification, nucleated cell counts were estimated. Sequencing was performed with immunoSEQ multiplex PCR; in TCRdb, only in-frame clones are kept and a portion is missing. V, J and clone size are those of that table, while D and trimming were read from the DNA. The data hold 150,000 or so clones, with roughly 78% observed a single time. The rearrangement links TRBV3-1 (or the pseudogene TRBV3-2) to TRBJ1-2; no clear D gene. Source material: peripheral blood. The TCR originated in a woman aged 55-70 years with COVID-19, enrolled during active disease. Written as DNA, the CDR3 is TGTGCCAGCAGCCAAGGGCAGAGGAGTGGCTACACCTTC. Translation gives CASSQGQRSGYTF.